These T cell receptor beta chains were read from a single sample in a study of human T cells and chemical hapten exposure. A single record per CDR3 protein comes from TCRdb applying MiXCR to the 5' RACE reads. The table has approximately 140,000 distinct CDR3 sequences, around 4.4% seen once. The source is a female donor in good health. CDR3s include the opening cysteine and the closing phenylalanine or tryptophan. The D gene is left open where the match is weak. Size values are once, few and many counts, or a class for expanded clones, and some rows have none.

>TRBD1|TRBV5-1|many|TRBJ1-3
CASSLVPGQSSGNTIYF
TGCGCCAGCAGCTTGGTCCCGGGACAGAGCTCTGGAAACACCATATATTTT
>TRBD2|TRBV6-1|NA|TRBJ2-3
CASKGGRTSGRTDTQYF
TGTGCCAGCAAGGGCGGTAGGACTAGCGGGCGCACAGATACGCAGTATTTT
>NA|TRBV6-2/TRBV6-3|many|TRBJ2-3
CASSYPRVEFSTQYF
TGTGCCAGCAGTTACCCGCGGGTGGAGTTCAGTACGCAGTATTTT
>TRBD2|TRBV7-2|many|TRBJ2-1
CASRSGGSSNEQFF
TGTGCCAGCAGGAGCGGGGGGAGTTCCAATGAGCAGTTCTTC
>NA|TRBV11-2|few|TRBJ2-5
CASSLGVCQETQYF
TGTGCCAGCAGCTTAGGCGTCTGCCAAGAGACCCAGTACTTC
>NA|TRBV18|many|TRBJ1-3
CASSPARRGAGGNTIYF
TGTGCCAGCTCACCCGCCCGTCGGGGGGCTGGAGGAAACACCATATATTTT
>TRBD1|TRBV7-8|many|TRBJ1-2
CASSLAGTGVNYGYTF
TGTGCCAGCAGCTTAGCGGGGACAGGGGTTAACTATGGCTACACCTTC
>NA|TRBV5-1|few|TRBJ2-7
CASSQGGGSSGEQYF
TGCGCCAGCAGCCAGGGAGGGGGATCATCAGGAGAGCAGTACTTC
>TRBD1|TRBV12-3/TRBV12-4|few|TRBJ1-3
CASSLEGGQTISGNTIYF
TGTGCCAGCAGTTTAGAAGGGGGCCAAACCATCTCTGGAAACACCATATATTTT
>NA|TRBV5-4|NA|TRBJ1-4
CASSLPEATNEKLFF
TGTGCCAGCAGTCTTCCGGAGGCAACTAATGAAAAACTGTTTTTT
>NA|TRBV5-1|many|TRBJ2-3
CASNGGSTDTQYF
TGCGCCAGCAACGGGGGAAGCACAGATACGCAGTATTTT
>NA|TRBV5-1|many|TRBJ2-4
CASSLDIGNIQYF
TGCGCCAGCAGCTTAGATATCGGAAACATTCAGTACTTC
>TRBD1|TRBV20-1|many|TRBJ1-2
CSAKRTGGTYGYTF
TGCAGTGCAAAGCGCACAGGGGGCACCTATGGCTACACCTTC
>TRBD1|TRBV7-8|NA|TRBJ1-4
CASTHRRGLNEKLFF
TGTGCCAGCACCCACCGCAGGGGGCTAAATGAAAAACTGTTTTTT
>NA|TRBV6-2/TRBV6-3|NA|TRBJ2-3
CASRLTGSTDTQYF
TGTGCCAGCAGGCTAACGGGGTCCACAGATACGCAGTATTTT
>NA|TRBV7-2|many|TRBJ1-2
CASSLVALVGSYGYTF
TGTGCCAGCAGCTTAGTGGCGTTGGTGGGGAGCTATGGCTACACCTTC
>NA|TRBV3-1|many|TRBJ1-2
CASSQTRGDGYTF
TGTGCCAGCAGCCAGACGAGGGGAGATGGCTACACCTTC
>TRBD1|TRBV10-3|many|TRBJ2-3
CAIGKQGAGDTQYF
TGTGCCATCGGCAAACAGGGGGCGGGAGATACGCAGTATTTT
>TRBD1|TRBV12-3/TRBV12-4|few|TRBJ1-1
CASNDRGRSHAEAFF
TGTGCCAGCAACGACAGGGGTAGAAGTCACGCTGAAGCTTTCTTT
>TRBD2|TRBV10-3|many|TRBJ2-5
CAIQGLTSGGRETQYF
TGTGCCATCCAAGGACTAACTAGCGGGGGGCGCGAGACCCAGTACTTC
>NA|TRBV4-3|NA|TRBJ2-3
CASSQREEDTQYF
TGCGCCAGCAGCCAGAGGGAGGAAGATACGCAGTATTTT
>NA|TRBV12-3/TRBV12-4|many|TRBJ1-5
CASTSEVHSNQPQHF
TGTGCCAGCACATCAGAGGTACATAGCAATCAGCCCCAGCATTTT
>NA|TRBV20-1|many|TRBJ1-5
CSARLNLGPQHF
TGCAGTGCCAGGCTAAACCTTGGGCCCCAGCATTTT
>NA|TRBV7-2|many|TRBJ1-1
CASSLDFGNTEAFF
TGTGCCAGCAGCTTAGACTTTGGGAACACTGAAGCTTTCTTT
>TRBD2|TRBV5-1|NA|TRBJ2-7
CASSLFLAGGTYEQYF
TGCGCCAGCAGCTTGTTCCTAGCGGGGGGAACTTACGAGCAGTACTTC
>TRBD1|TRBV12-3/TRBV12-4|many|TRBJ1-6
CASGGTGDNSPLHF
TGTGCCAGCGGAGGGACAGGGGATAATTCACCCCTCCACTTT
>TRBD1|TRBV28|many|TRBJ1-2
CASSPTGGRGYTF
TGTGCCAGCAGTCCAACAGGGGGCCGTGGCTACACCTTC
>NA|TRBV25-1|many|TRBJ2-3
CASSASTDTQYF
TGTGCCAGCAGCGCTAGCACAGATACGCAGTATTTT
>NA|TRBV20-1|many|TRBJ1-1
CSASAQGAEAFF
TGCAGTGCTAGTGCACAGGGCGCTGAAGCTTTCTTT
>NA|TRBV20-1|few|TRBJ1-5
CSARAYLTGSNQPQHF
TGCAGTGCTAGAGCGTACTTAACAGGGAGCAATCAGCCCCAGCATTTT
>NA|TRBV27|many|TRBJ2-2
CASTRRGTAPNTGELFF
TGTGCCAGCACCCGGCGGGGGACAGCTCCGAACACCGGGGAGCTGTTTTTT
>NA|TRBV2|many|TRBJ1-4
CASSELQGIGKLFF
TGTGCCAGCAGTGAACTCCAGGGGATAGGAAAACTGTTTTTT
>TRBD1|TRBV6-1|many|TRBJ1-5
CASSEATGQGILQPQHF
TGTGCCAGCAGTGAAGCGACGGGACAGGGGATTTTGCAGCCCCAGCATTTT
>TRBD2|TRBV12-3/TRBV12-4|many|TRBJ2-5
CASSFSGGPETQYF
TGTGCCAGCAGTTTTTCGGGGGGGCCAGAGACCCAGTACTTC
>TRBD1|TRBV24-1|many|TRBJ2-5
CATSDPGQAETQYF
TGTGCCACCAGTGATCCGGGACAGGCGGAGACCCAGTACTTC
>TRBD1|TRBV27|many|TRBJ2-7
CASSYTGQGEQYF
TGTGCCAGCAGTTATACAGGACAGGGCGAGCAGTACTTC